This T cell receptor beta chain is drawn from a study of blood T cell repertoires in COVID-19. Study overall: From the United States, Italy and Spain came samples of acute and convalescent COVID-19.

Per the study methods: Amplifying reference gene primers gave estimates of nucleated cell counts. Clones were read by immunoSEQ multiplex PCR, and TCRdb kept only the in-frame ones, dropping some. D and trimming were read from the DNA, whereas the V and J calls and clone size are those reported in that table. The repertoire includes about 220,000 clones, 70% to 90% of them detected once, and 2.2% sits in the top ten. The specimen sequenced was peripheral blood. The TCR was taken from a man younger than 40 who had recovered from COVID-19.

The CDR3: CASSLGITGMTEKLFF. The CDR3 nucleotides are TGTGCCAGCAGCTTGGGTATAACAGGGATGACCGAAAAACTGTTTTTT. The chain is built from TRBV7-2 and TRBJ1-4; D might be TRBD1 (6 bases). The V gene's germline CDR1 is SGHTA and CDR2 FQGNSA. The CDR3 runs to 16 residues. Trimming took 3 bases from V and 8 from J, leaving 19 bases between them.